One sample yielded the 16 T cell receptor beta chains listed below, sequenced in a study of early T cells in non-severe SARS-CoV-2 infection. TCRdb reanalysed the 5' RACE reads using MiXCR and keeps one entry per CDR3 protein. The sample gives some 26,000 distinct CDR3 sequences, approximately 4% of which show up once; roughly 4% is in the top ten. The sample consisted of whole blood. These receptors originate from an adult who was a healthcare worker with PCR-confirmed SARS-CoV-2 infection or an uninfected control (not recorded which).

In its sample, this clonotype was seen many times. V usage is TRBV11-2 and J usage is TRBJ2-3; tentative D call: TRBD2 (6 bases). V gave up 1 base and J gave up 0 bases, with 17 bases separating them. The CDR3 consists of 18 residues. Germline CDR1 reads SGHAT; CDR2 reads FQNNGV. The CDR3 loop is CASSLGGSGGYSTDTQYF. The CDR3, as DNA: TGTGCCAGCAGCTTAGGGGGTAGCGGAGGCTATAGCACAGATACGCAGTATTTT.

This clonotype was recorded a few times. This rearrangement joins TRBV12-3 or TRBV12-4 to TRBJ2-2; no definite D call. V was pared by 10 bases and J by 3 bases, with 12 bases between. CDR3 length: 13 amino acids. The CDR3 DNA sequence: TGTGCCACCGGAAAGGGATACACCGGGGAGCTGTTTTTT. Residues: CATGKGYTGELFF.

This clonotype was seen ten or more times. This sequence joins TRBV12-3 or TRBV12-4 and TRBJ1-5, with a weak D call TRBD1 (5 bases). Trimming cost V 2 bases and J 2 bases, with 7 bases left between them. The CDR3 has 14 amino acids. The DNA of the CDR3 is TGTGCCAGCAGTTTACAGGGAGGCAATCAGCCCCAGCATTTT. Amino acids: CASSLQGGNQPQHF.

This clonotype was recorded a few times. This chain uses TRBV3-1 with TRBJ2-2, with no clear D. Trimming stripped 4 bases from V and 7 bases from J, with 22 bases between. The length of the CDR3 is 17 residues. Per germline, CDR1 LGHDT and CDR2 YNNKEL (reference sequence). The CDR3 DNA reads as TGTGCCAGCAGCCTACGCGGTCACATTGGGTACGGCGGGGAGCTGTTTTTT. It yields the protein CASSLRGHIGYGGELFF.

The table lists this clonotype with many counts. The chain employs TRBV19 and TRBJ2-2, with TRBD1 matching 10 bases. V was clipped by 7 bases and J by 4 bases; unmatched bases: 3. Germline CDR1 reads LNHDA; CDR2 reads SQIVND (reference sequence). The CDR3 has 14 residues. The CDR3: CASMWTGGTGELFF. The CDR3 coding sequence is TGTGCCAGTATGTGGACAGGGGGCACCGGGGAGCTGTTTTTT.

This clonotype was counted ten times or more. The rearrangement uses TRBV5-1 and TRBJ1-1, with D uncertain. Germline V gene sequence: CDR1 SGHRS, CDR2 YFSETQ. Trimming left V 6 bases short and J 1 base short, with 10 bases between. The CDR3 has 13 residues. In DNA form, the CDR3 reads TGCGCCAGCACCTCGGAAAAGAACACTGAAGCTTTCTTT. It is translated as CASTSEKNTEAFF.

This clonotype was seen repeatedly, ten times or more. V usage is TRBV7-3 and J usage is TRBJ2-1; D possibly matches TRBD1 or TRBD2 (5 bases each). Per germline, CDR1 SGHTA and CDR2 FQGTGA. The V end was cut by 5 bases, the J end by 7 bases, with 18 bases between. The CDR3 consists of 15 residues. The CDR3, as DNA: TGTGCCAGCAGCCCCCGGCAGGGAGTTCGTAATGAGCAGTTCTTC. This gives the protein CASSPRQGVRNEQFF.

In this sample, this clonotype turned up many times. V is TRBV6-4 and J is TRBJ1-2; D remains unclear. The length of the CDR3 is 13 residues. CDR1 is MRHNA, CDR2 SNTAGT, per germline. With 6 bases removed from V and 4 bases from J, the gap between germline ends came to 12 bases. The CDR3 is CASSDDTLYGYTF. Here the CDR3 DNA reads TGTGCCAGCAGCGATGACACACTCTATGGCTACACCTTC.

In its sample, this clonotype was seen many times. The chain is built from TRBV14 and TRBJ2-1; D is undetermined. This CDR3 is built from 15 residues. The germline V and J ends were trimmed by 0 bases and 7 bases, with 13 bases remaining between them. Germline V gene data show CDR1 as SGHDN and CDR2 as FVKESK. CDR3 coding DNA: TGTGCCAGCAGCCAAGACCCAAATATCGTTAATGAGCAGTTCTTC. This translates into CASSQDPNIVNEQFF.

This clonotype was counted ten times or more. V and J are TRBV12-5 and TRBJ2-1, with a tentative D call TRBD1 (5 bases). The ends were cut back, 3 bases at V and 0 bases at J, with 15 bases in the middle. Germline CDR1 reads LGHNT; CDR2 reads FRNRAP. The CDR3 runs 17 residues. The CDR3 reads CASGFPPRANSYNEQFF. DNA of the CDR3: TGTGCTAGTGGTTTTCCGCCCAGGGCCAACTCCTACAATGAGCAGTTCTTC.

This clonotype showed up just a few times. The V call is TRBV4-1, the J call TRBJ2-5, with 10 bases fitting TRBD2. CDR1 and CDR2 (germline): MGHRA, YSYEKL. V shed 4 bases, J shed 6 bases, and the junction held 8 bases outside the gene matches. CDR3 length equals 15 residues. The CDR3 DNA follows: TGCGCCAGCAGCCCGACCGGGACTAGCGAGAAGACCCAGTACTTC. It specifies CASSPTGTSEKTQYF.

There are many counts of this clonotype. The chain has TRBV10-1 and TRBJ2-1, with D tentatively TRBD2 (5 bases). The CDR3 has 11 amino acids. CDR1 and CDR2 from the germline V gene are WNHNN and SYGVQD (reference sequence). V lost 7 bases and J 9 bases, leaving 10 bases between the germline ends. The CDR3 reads CASTHTSEQFF. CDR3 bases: TGCGCCAGCACCCATACTAGTGAGCAGTTCTTC.

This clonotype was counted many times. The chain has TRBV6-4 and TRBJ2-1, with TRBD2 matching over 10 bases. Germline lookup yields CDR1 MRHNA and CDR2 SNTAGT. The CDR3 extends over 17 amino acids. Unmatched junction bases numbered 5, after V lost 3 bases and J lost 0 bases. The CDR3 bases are TGTGCCAGCAGTGAATTCCCTAGCGGGAGCTCCTACAATGAGCAGTTCTTC. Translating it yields CASSEFPSGSSYNEQFF.

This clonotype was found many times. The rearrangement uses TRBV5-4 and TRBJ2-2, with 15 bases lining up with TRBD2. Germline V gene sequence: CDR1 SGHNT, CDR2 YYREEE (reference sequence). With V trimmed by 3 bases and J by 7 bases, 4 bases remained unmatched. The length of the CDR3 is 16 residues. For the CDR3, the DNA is TGTGCCAGCAGCTCCGGGACTAGCGGGAGGAACGGGGAGCTGTTTTTT. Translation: CASSSGTSGRNGELFF.

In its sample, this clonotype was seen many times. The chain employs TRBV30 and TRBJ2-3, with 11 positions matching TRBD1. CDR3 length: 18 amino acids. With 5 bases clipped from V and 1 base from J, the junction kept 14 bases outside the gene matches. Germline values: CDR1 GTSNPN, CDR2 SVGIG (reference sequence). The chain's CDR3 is CAWFYLGQGAYGTDTQYF. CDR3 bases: TGTGCCTGGTTCTACCTAGGACAGGGGGCTTATGGCACAGATACGCAGTATTTT. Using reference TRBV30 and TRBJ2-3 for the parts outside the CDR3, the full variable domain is SQTIHQWPATLVQPVGSPLSLECTVEGTSNPNLYWYRQAAGRGLQLLFYSVGIGQISSEVPQNLSASRPQDRQFILSSKKLLLSDSGFYLCAWFYLGQGAYGTDTQYFGPGTRLTVL.

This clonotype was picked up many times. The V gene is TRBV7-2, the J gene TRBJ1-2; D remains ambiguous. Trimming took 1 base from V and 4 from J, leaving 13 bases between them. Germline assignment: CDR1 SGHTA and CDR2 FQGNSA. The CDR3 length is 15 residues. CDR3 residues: CASSLERSAVYGYTF. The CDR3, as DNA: TGTGCCAGCAGCTTAGAACGTTCAGCCGTCTATGGCTACACCTTC.